The rows below give T cell receptor beta chains drawn from one sample of a study of shared clonotypes between healthy human individuals. Produced via immunoSEQ multiplex PCR; TCRdb's table is partial and in-frame only. The sample shows about 2.2 million clones, just over 90% of them seen only once. Sequencing input: naive CD8+ T cells from PBMCs. These receptors came from a man between 18 and 29 years old in good health. Some clones in this sample may be carry-over from other donors' samples. Each CDR3 is given with its conserved first and last residue. The D gene is left open where the match is weak. Rows give clone size only sometimes, using once, few, many, or a class for an expanded clone.

NA,TRBV5-8,TRBJ1-5,few,CASSLIIQSNQPQHF,TGTGCCAGCAGCTTGATAATACAGAGCAATCAGCCCCAGCATTTT
NA,TRBV13,TRBJ2-6,NA,CASSLAYGRDNVLTF,TGTGCCAGCAGCTTAGCTTACGGACGAGACAACGTCCTGACTTTC
NA,TRBV2,TRBJ2-1,NA,CASSERVADNEQFF,TGTGCCAGCAGTGAAAGGGTAGCGGACAATGAGCAGTTCTTC
NA,TRBV9,TRBJ2-2,NA,CASSFRRQGNTGELFF,TGTGCCAGCAGCTTTCGACGTCAGGGGAACACCGGGGAGCTGTTTTTT
TRBD2,TRBV5-4,TRBJ2-1,NA,CASRGTSGSSYNEQFF,TGTGCCAGCAGGGGGACTAGCGGGAGCTCCTACAATGAGCAGTTCTTC
NA,TRBV5-1,TRBJ1-1,NA,CASSLSGGTEAFF,TGCGCCAGCAGCTTGTCGGGGGGCACTGAAGCTTTCTTT
NA,TRBV4-3,TRBJ1-1,NA,CASSQGIKNTEAFF,TGCGCCAGCAGCCAAGGGATAAAGAACACTGAAGCTTTCTTT
TRBD2,TRBV28,TRBJ2-7,NA,CASSLRAGYYEQYF,TGTGCCAGCAGCTTACGAGCGGGATACTACGAGCAGTACTTC
TRBD2,TRBV9,TRBJ2-1,NA,CASSVHTSGISYNEQFF,TGTGCCAGCAGCGTTCATACTAGCGGGATCTCTTACAATGAGCAGTTCTTC
NA,TRBV7-9,TRBJ2-7,NA,CASSPPVGDTYEQYF,TGTGCCAGCAGCCCCCCCGTCGGGGACACCTACGAGCAGTACTTC
NA,TRBV27,TRBJ1-2,NA,CASRLDPGSWYGYTF,TGTGCCAGCAGACTCGACCCGGGAAGTTGGTATGGCTACACCTTC
NA,TRBV4-1,TRBJ2-7,NA,CASSQPLGQRDEQYF,TGCGCCAGCAGCCAACCCCTAGGCCAGAGAGACGAGCAGTACTTC
NA,TRBV28,TRBJ2-1,NA,CASSQTTSYNEQFF,TGTGCCAGCAGCCAGACTACCTCCTACAATGAGCAGTTCTTC
NA,TRBV19,TRBJ2-1,NA,CASSIGHRTEQFF,TGTGCCAGTAGTATCGGTCACCGGACTGAGCAGTTCTTC
NA,TRBV6-5,TRBJ1-3,NA,CASSAGPGRGNTIYF,TGTGCCAGCAGTGCAGGTCCAGGCCGTGGAAACACCATATATTTT
TRBD1,TRBV19,TRBJ2-7,NA,CASSAIFEGAYEQYF,TGTGCCAGTAGCGCAATTTTCGAGGGGGCTTACGAGCAGTACTTC
NA,TRBV6-5,TRBJ1-2,NA,CASSYGTEGWEGYTF,TGTGCCAGCAGTTATGGGACGGAAGGTTGGGAGGGCTACACCTTC
TRBD2,TRBV4-1,TRBJ2-4,NA,CASSPITGAGGAYF,TGCGCCAGCAGCCCGATTACCGGGGCGGGAGGGGCGTACTTC
TRBD1,TRBV7-9,TRBJ2-1,NA,CASSLPRSGQGGDEQFF,TGTGCCAGCAGCTTACCCCGCTCGGGACAGGGAGGGGATGAGCAGTTCTTC
NA,TRBV19,TRBJ2-7,NA,CASSTQGLYGEQYF,TGTGCCAGTAGTACGCAGGGGCTATACGGCGAGCAGTACTTC
TRBD2,TRBV2,TRBJ2-1,NA,CASHREGPHNEQFF,TGTGCCAGCCACCGGGAGGGCCCCCACAATGAGCAGTTCTTC
NA,TRBV5-1,TRBJ2-5,NA,CASSLARGGSQETQYF,TGCGCCAGCAGCTTGGCTCGGGGAGGCAGTCAAGAGACCCAGTACTTC
TRBD1,TRBV27,TRBJ1-2,NA,CASSFSKIQGAIYGYTF,TGTGCCAGCAGTTTTTCGAAAATTCAGGGGGCAATCTATGGCTACACCTTC
NA,TRBV4-1,TRBJ1-4,once,CASSQAGAGLGYLEKLFF,TGCGCCAGCAGCCAAGCGGGGGCGGGGCTCGGTTATTTGGAAAAACTGTTTTTT
NA,TRBV29-1,TRBJ1-4,few,CSGGLGSEKLFF,TGCAGCGGGGGTTTGGGAAGTGAAAAACTGTTTTTT
NA,TRBV7-9,TRBJ1-2,NA,CASSLAGGYGYTF,TGTGCCAGCAGCTTAGCGGGGGGCTATGGCTACACCTTC
NA,TRBV21-1,TRBJ2-5,NA,CASSIDRDQETQYF,TGTGCCAGCAGCATTGACAGGGATCAAGAGACCCAGTACTTC